A selection of T cell receptor beta chains follows, all from one sample in a study of blood T cell repertoires in COVID-19. Profiled with immunoSEQ multiplex PCR; TCRdb holds only in-frame clones, not every one. The sample lists 37,000 or so clones, approximately 90% occurring once. Material for sequencing was peripheral blood. Every receptor here comes from a man aged 60 to 75 with active COVID-19. The CDR3 runs from the conserved cysteine through the conserved F or W. A D gene is named only where the DNA matches it firmly. Rows may omit the clone size; those that give it use once, few, many or a size class.

TGTGCCAGCAGCGTAGAGCAGGGTGGCTACACCTTC	CASSVEQGGYTF	TRBV9	TRBJ1-2	-	-
TGCAGTGTTAGTAGTGGGAGCGGGGGAACCTACGAGCAGTACTTC	CSVSSGSGGTYEQYF	TRBV20-1	TRBJ2-7	TRBD2	-
TGTGCCAGCAGCTTTGGTCTAGCGGTCTCCTACAATGAGCAGTTCTTC	CASSFGLAVSYNEQFF	TRBV5-6	TRBJ2-1	TRBD2	-
TGTGCCAGCAGCCGCTCGGGGGACCACGAGCAGTACTTC	CASSRSGDHEQYF	TRBV6-5	TRBJ2-7	-	-
TGTGCCAGCAGTGAAAGCCCTCCAGGGGGCCCGTACAATGAGCAGTTCTTC	CASSESPPGGPYNEQFF	TRBV25-1	TRBJ2-1	TRBD1	once
TGTGCCATCAGTGAGCCCCCGGGACAGAGGGGAAACACCATATATTTT	CAISEPPGQRGNTIYF	TRBV10-3	TRBJ1-3	TRBD1	-
TGTGCCAGCAGCGCGTCTGGGGGCCTACGTAATGAAAAACTGTTTTTT	CASSASGGLRNEKLFF	TRBV5-8	TRBJ1-4	-	-
TGTGCCACCAGTGGTGGGACAAGTAATCAGCCCCAGCATTTT	CATSGGTSNQPQHF	TRBV24-1	TRBJ1-5	-	-
TGCAGCGTGGATGACAGGGGGCTAGGGGAAACCGGGGAGCTGTTTTTT	CSVDDRGLGETGELFF	TRBV29-1	TRBJ2-2	TRBD1	once
TGTGCCACCAGCAGGGGACAGGGAGACACCATATATTTT	CATSRGQGDTIYF	TRBV15	TRBJ1-3	TRBD1	-
TGTGCCAGCAGTTCAGGGGGCGGGCGTGGCTACACCTTC	CASSSGGGRGYTF	TRBV6-5	TRBJ1-2	TRBD1	-
TGTGCCAGTCGGAGCAGACCCAACTCCCAAGAGACCCAGTACTTC	CASRSRPNSQETQYF	TRBV19	TRBJ2-5	-	-
TGTGCCATCAGTGAGTCGCGACAGATTACTATTAACTATGGCTACACCTTC	CAISESRQITINYGYTF	TRBV10-3	TRBJ1-2	-	-
TGTGCCAGTAGGCCAGGGGTCAGCAATCAGCCCCAGCATTTT	CASRPGVSNQPQHF	TRBV19	TRBJ1-5	-	-
TGTGCCAGCAGCCGACAGGGATACTCGGTTTCGGATAATTCACCCCTCCACTTT	CASSRQGYSVSDNSPLHF	TRBV7-9	TRBJ1-6	TRBD1	-
TGTGCCAGCAGCCAAGCGATCATGCGTGGCTACACCTTC	CASSQAIMRGYTF	TRBV4-2	TRBJ1-2	-	-
TGTGCCAGCAGCCCCCAGTTGGGGCAGGGAAATTCTAACTATGGCTACACCTTC	CASSPQLGQGNSNYGYTF	TRBV7-9	TRBJ1-2	-	few
TGTGCCAGCAGCCTCGTCTTGACTAGTCGCGATGAGCAGTTCTTC	CASSLVLTSRDEQFF	TRBV5-4	TRBJ2-1	-	once
TGTGCCAGCAGCTTCGGGCAGGGGACAGATACGCAGTATTTT	CASSFGQGTDTQYF	TRBV7-9	TRBJ2-3	-	-
TGCAGCGTCGGGTCGACTAGCGGCTACGAGCAGTACTTC	CSVGSTSGYEQYF	TRBV29-1	TRBJ2-7	TRBD2	-
TGTGCCAGCAGCTTTATTGCCCCTGAGGGCTACACCTTC	CASSFIAPEGYTF	TRBV7-9	TRBJ1-2	-	-
TGCGCCAGCAGCTTGGCCTCGGCGGGAGCCTACTCCTACGAGCAGTACTTC	CASSLASAGAYSYEQYF	TRBV5-1	TRBJ2-7	TRBD2	-
TGTGCCAGCTCACCCCTGGGACAGCTTAACTATGGCTACACCTTC	CASSPLGQLNYGYTF	TRBV18	TRBJ1-2	TRBD1	-
TGCAGCGCTCCAGCACAGGGAACTGAAGCTTTCTTT	CSAPAQGTEAFF	TRBV29-1	TRBJ1-1	-	-
TGCGCCAGCAGCTTTGAGCCGAGCTCTGGAAACACCATATATTTT	CASSFEPSSGNTIYF	TRBV5-1	TRBJ1-3	-	-
TGTGCCAGTGCCCAAGACCCTAGCGGGAGTCTGTATGAGCAGTTCTTC	CASAQDPSGSLYEQFF	TRBV19	TRBJ2-1	TRBD2	-
TGTGCCAGCAGCCTTCTGGGGCGGGAGCTGTTTTTT	CASSLLGRELFF	TRBV7-9	TRBJ2-2	-	-
TGTGCCTGGGATCCCCCTCTTCGGACTAGCACAGATACGCAGTATTTT	CAWDPPLRTSTDTQYF	TRBV30	TRBJ2-3	-	-
TGTGCCAGCAGCCAGAGTGGTAGTCAGGCCGGGGAGCTGTTTTTT	CASSQSGSQAGELFF	TRBV7-2	TRBJ2-2	-	-
TGTGCCAGTATCACGAGGGGAGGCTCCTACAATGAGCAGTTCTTC	CASITRGGSYNEQFF	TRBV19	TRBJ2-1	-	-
TGTGCCAGCAGTTTCGGGGGGGGAGCTTTCTTT	CASSFGGGAFF	TRBV12-3/TRBV12-4	TRBJ1-1	-	-
TGTGCCAGCAGCTTGGGGACAGGGGCGATGAACACTGAAGCTTTCTTT	CASSLGTGAMNTEAFF	TRBV5-4	TRBJ1-1	TRBD1	-
TGTGCCAGCAGACTCGGGGGGATGGACACTGAAGCTTTCTTT	CASRLGGMDTEAFF	TRBV27	TRBJ1-1	-	-
TGTGCCAGCAGCCGGGCCGCTTGGGAAAAACTGTTTTTT	CASSRAAWEKLFF	TRBV3-1/TRBV3-2	TRBJ1-4	-	few
TGTGCCAGCAGCGGACAGCTTAGGGACGAGCAGTACTTC	CASSGQLRDEQYF	TRBV9	TRBJ2-7	-	-
TGTGCCAGCAGCTTGGGACAGGGGACTCAGCCCCAGCATTTT	CASSLGQGTQPQHF	TRBV13	TRBJ1-5	TRBD1	few
TGTGCCAGCAGCGCAGGACCACAGGGGGCCGGAGGCTACACCTTC	CASSAGPQGAGGYTF	TRBV7-8	TRBJ1-2	TRBD1	-
TGTGCCAGCAGCAAACGAGGAGAACACATAAGCTCCTACGAGCAGTACTTC	CASSKRGEHISSYEQYF	TRBV21-1	TRBJ2-7	-	-
TGTGCCAGCAGTGAAGGCGTGGGAGAAGAGAGGTTCACAGATACGCAGTATTTT	CASSEGVGEERFTDTQYF	TRBV25-1	TRBJ2-3	-	-
TGTGCCAGCAGCTTCCAAGGACAGGGAGATGTGGAGACCCAGTACTTC	CASSFQGQGDVETQYF	TRBV7-8	TRBJ2-5	TRBD1	-
TGTGCCAGCAGTGAATCGGAGCGGGAGGCCCTAAGCGAGACCCAGTACTTC	CASSESEREALSETQYF	TRBV25-1	TRBJ2-5	TRBD2	-
TGTGCCAGCAGCCTGAGACTAGCGGGAGTTTCAGATACGCAGTATTTT	CASSLRLAGVSDTQYF	TRBV14	TRBJ2-3	TRBD2	-
TGCAGCGTTGGTGGGTTGGGCCGGCCCCAGCATTTT	CSVGGLGRPQHF	TRBV29-1	TRBJ1-5	-	-
TGCGCCAGCAGCCAAGATCTCGAGTCCCCCATTTCTTACTTC	CASSQDLESPISYF	TRBV4-1	TRBJ2-7	-	-
TGTGCCAGCAGTGAAAGAGGGTTAGGGATCTATGGCTACACCTTC	CASSERGLGIYGYTF	TRBV2	TRBJ1-2	-	once
TGTGCCAGCAGCCCAGGGGGCTATCGGGAGCTGTTTTTT	CASSPGGYRELFF	TRBV7-8	TRBJ2-2	TRBD1	-
TGTGCCTGTCAGACAGGGATGAACACTGAAGCTTTCTTT	CACQTGMNTEAFF	TRBV30	TRBJ1-1	TRBD1	-
TGCAGTGCTAGTCCTGGACTAGATACGCAGTATTTT	CSASPGLDTQYF	TRBV20-1	TRBJ2-3	-	-
TGTGCCAGTAGTACGTTCATCGGGACAGCTGAAGCTTTCTTT	CASSTFIGTAEAFF	TRBV19	TRBJ1-1	TRBD1	once
TGTGCCAGCAGAAAACGGGACATAGATTCCCAAGAGACCCAGTACTTC	CASRKRDIDSQETQYF	TRBV28	TRBJ2-5	-	-
TGTGCCAGCAGCCATTCGACAGCAGAGACCCAGTACTTC	CASSHSTAETQYF	TRBV7-9	TRBJ2-5	-	-
TGTGCCAGCAGCTTAGTAACGCTGCCTCGGGAGACCCAGTACTTC	CASSLVTLPRETQYF	TRBV7-9	TRBJ2-5	-	-
TGTGCCACCAGCAGAGTAGGGGGCGCGGGGTCGGTGGAGTTCTTC	CATSRVGGAGSVEFF	TRBV15	TRBJ2-1	-	-